This T cell receptor beta chain was observed in a study of CD8 T cell repertoires and HIV-1 epitope variants. Study background: Twenty-five autologous and known Gag and Nef epitope variant peptides each stimulated T cells separately. Control wells had CMV/EBV/flu peptides, negative Ebola AY9, or no peptide. Study-wide results and caveats: Some ten antigen-specific TCR beta clonotypes were found; roughly 6 seemed cross-reactive to variants.

Trimming left V 0 bases short and J 3 bases short, with 17 bases between. The germline gives CDR1 ENHRY, CDR2 SYGVKD. The CDR3 runs 17 residues. Sequencing of TCR beta CDR3 used immunoSEQ survey depth. Method: immunoSEQ multiplex PCR; TCRdb's copy keeps in-frame clones and lacks some. The profile shows some 5,700 clones, approximately 65% of them singletons. As concerns this clone: Its antigen is as yet unknown.

The sequenced sample consisted of cultured CD8+ T cells derived from PBMCs. The gene calls are TRBV10-3 and TRBJ2-5; D possibly corresponds to TRBD1 (5 bases). This clonotype originated in a male donor with HIV. CDR3 in amino acids: CAISESTYRQPKETQYF. The CDR3 region has the DNA TGTGCCATCAGTGAGTCGACCTATCGACAGCCAAAAGAGACCCAGTACTTC.